This TCR beta chain was captured in a study of T cells in Graves' hyperthyroidism and ophthalmopathy. Study findings and constraints: A model of 13 V-J pairs discriminated ophthalmopathy from stable hyperthyroidism.

A remark on this clonotype: Antigen: not known.

RNA transcripts served as the template for amplifying TCR beta CDR3 regions. First-round RT-PCR with HTBI primers amplified the TCR CDR3 region. TCRdb fed the multiplex PCR reads into MiXCR, producing one record per CDR3 protein. The sample lists fewer than 450,000 distinct CDR3 sequences; approximately 18% were seen once. The trim removed 6 bases at V and 4 bases at J, leaving 9 bases unmatched. The CDR3 runs 15 residues. Input material: blood. The chain links TRBV12-3 or TRBV12-4 to TRBJ1-2, with 9 nucleotides matching TRBD1. The receptor comes from a woman aged 25 to 39 with Graves' hyperthyroidism that later progressed to Graves' ophthalmopathy. The CDR3 sequence: CASRTSGQGPYGYTF. The DNA of the CDR3 is TGTGCCAGCAGAACATCAGGACAGGGGCCCTATGGCTACACCTTC.